This T cell receptor (beta chain) was sequenced in a study of CD8 T cells in ankylosing spondylitis. Study conclusions and caveats: Made up of eight highly homologous variants, a TCR beta motif appeared characteristic of ankylosing spondylitis blood.

Construction of TCR beta libraries was performed using quantitative 5'-RACE with molecular barcodes. TCRdb itself ran the 5' RACE reads through MiXCR, one entry per CDR3 protein. The sample lists about 130,000 distinct CDR3 sequences, around 13% occurring once. Germline loops: CDR1 DFQATT, CDR2 SNEGSKA (reference sequence). The CDR3 is 13 residues long. A remark on this clonotype: Antigen specificity is unknown.

The receptor's source is a female donor with ankylosing spondylitis or in good health (not recorded which). The sequenced material came from blood, either unsorted or a sorted T cell fraction (not recorded which). This chain connects TRBV20-1 to TRBJ2-7, with TRBD2 matching over 7 bases. The CDR3 reads CTSARRGTYEQYF. As DNA, the CDR3 is TGCACCTCAGCCCGGCGGGGGACCTACGAGCAGTACTTC.